A single sample gave rise to the 29 T cell receptor beta chains below, sequenced in a study of T cells in Graves' hyperthyroidism and ophthalmopathy. RNA transcripts were the template for amplifying TCR beta CDR3 regions. HTBI primers were used for first-round RT-PCR of the TCR CDR3. TCRdb passed the multiplex PCR reads through MiXCR, listing each CDR3 protein once. Of hundreds of thousands of distinct CDR3 sequences detected, over 35% appear once; the ten largest clones hold 8.9%. Sequencing used blood. Receptor source: a man between 18 and 29 years old with Graves' hyperthyroidism.

There are a few counts of this clonotype. V usage is TRBV12-3 or TRBV12-4 and J usage is TRBJ1-6, with 10 nucleotides matching TRBD1. Losses at the gene ends were 5 bases for V and 9 bases for J; bases not matched to a gene: 4. CDR3 size: 14 residues. In DNA, the CDR3 is TGTGCCAGCAGTATGACAGGGGGCCGTTCACCCCTCCACTTT. Protein product: CASSMTGGRSPLHF.

This clonotype has only one observation. This chain links TRBV15 with TRBJ1-6, with no clear D. The CDR3 runs 15 residues. CDR1 is LNHNV, CDR2 YYDKDF, per germline (reference sequence). With 1 base removed from V and 10 bases from J, the gap between germline ends came to 14 bases. This chain's CDR3 is CATSRVDGSGSPLHF. The CDR3 bases are TGTGCCACCAGCAGAGTGGACGGGTCGGGATCACCCCTCCACTTT.

Worth noting for this clonotype: A much larger clonotype is one base distant, so this may be a read error. The chain joins TRBV12-3 or TRBV12-4 to TRBJ1-5; 10 nucleotides align to TRBD1. V lost 8 bases and J lost 5; bases outside the gene matches: 6. The CDR3 covers 14 residues. CDR3 amino acids: CASGSTGGDQPQHF. Here the CDR3 DNA reads TGTGCCAGCGGTTCGACAGGGGGCGATCAGCCCCAGCATTTT.

The V call is TRBV29-1, the J call TRBJ1-2; 8 nucleotides line up with TRBD1. The V gene end was trimmed by 7 bases and the J gene end by 4 bases; junction bases not matched to a gene: 8. The germline gives CDR1 SQVTM, CDR2 ANQGSEA. The length of the CDR3 is 13 residues. The CDR3: CSAARDRIYGYTF. CDR3 sequence (DNA): TGCAGCGCAGCGAGGGACAGGATCTATGGCTACACCTTC.

This clonotype was recorded at least ten times. The chain recombines TRBV7-9 with TRBJ1-5; tentative D call: TRBD1 (5 bases). This CDR3 has 14 residues. Trimming left V 4 bases short and J 2 bases short, with 9 bases between. CDR1 and CDR2 (germline): SEHNR, FQNEAQ (reference sequence). The CDR3 loop is CASSSQGGNQPQHF. The DNA for the CDR3 is TGTGCCAGCAGCTCGCAGGGCGGCAATCAGCCCCAGCATTTT. The full variable domain, in which reference TRBV7-9 and TRBJ1-5 provide the parts outside the CDR3, is DTGVSQNPRHKITKRGQNVTFRCDPISEHNRLYWYRQTLGQGPEFLTYFQNEAQLEKSRLLSDRFSAERPKGSFSTLEIQRTEQGDSAMYLCASSSQGGNQPQHFGDGTRLSIL.

This clonotype has just a few counts. The chain recombines TRBV12-3 or TRBV12-4 with TRBJ2-7; D unclear. This CDR3 is 13 amino acids long. The ends were cut back, 6 bases at V and 6 bases at J, with 15 bases in the middle. The CDR3 protein is CASSLNQAGEQYF. The CDR3 coding sequence is TGTGCCAGCAGCCTAAATCAGGCCGGCGAGCAGTACTTC.

A note on this clonotype: A single base separates this from a much larger clone, so it may be a read error. The gene calls are TRBV7-9 and TRBJ2-5, with D possibly matching TRBD1 (5 bases). In germline, CDR1 is SEHNR, CDR2 FQNEAQ (reference sequence). Trimming stripped 6 bases from V and 3 bases from J, with 14 bases between. The CDR3 loop spans 14 amino acids. The CDR3 DNA reads TGTGCCAGCAGGCCTCAGGGCGAGAAAGAGACCCAGTACTTC. Protein product: CASRPQGEKETQYF. Drawing the rest from reference TRBV7-9 and TRBJ2-5, the complete variable domain is DTGVSQNPRHKITKRGQNVTFRCDPISEHNRLYWYRQTLGQGPEFLTYFQNEAQLEKSRLLSDRFSAERPKGSFSTLEIQRTEQGDSAMYLCASRPQGEKETQYFGPGTRLLVL.

This sequence joins TRBV6-2 or TRBV6-3 and TRBJ1-2, with TRBD1 as a possible D gene (6 bases). CDR3 length: 16 residues. Germline lookup yields CDR1 MNHEY and CDR2 SVGEGT. V gave up 3 bases and J gave up 3 bases, with 17 bases separating them. CDR3 sequence: CASSYWIGRGDYGYTF. The CDR3 bases are TGTGCCAGCAGTTATTGGATTGGGAGGGGGGACTATGGCTACACCTTC.

The rearrangement uses TRBV20-1 and TRBJ2-2, with TRBD1 identical over 7 bases. Germline V lookup: CDR1 DFQATT, CDR2 SNEGSKA (reference sequence). V shed 6 bases and J 2 bases; nucleotides not matched to a gene: 9. The CDR3 is 15 amino acids. The CDR3 coding sequence is TGCAGTGCCCTTCCGGGACAGAGAAACACCGGGGAGCTGTTTTTT. It is translated as CSALPGQRNTGELFF.

The V and J genes are TRBV15 and TRBJ2-7, with TRBD1 as a possible D gene (6 bases). Trimming stripped 1 base from V and 0 bases from J, with 13 bases between. This CDR3 is 16 amino acids long. Germline CDR1 is LNHNV and CDR2 is YYDKDF (reference sequence). CDR3 loop: CATSRGGTGNSYEQYF. CDR3 nucleotide sequence: TGTGCCACCAGCAGAGGAGGTACAGGGAACTCCTACGAGCAGTACTTC.

This clonotype was seen many times. The J gene is TRBJ2-5, the V gene TRBV29-1; D not resolved. The CDR3 totals 14 residues. V gave up 4 bases and J gave up 3 bases, with 15 bases separating them. CDR1 and CDR2 from the germline V gene are SQVTM and ANQGSEA. CDR3 residues: CSVVRDFTKETQYF. The CDR3 DNA follows: TGCAGCGTTGTAAGGGATTTCACAAAAGAGACCCAGTACTTC.

This clonotype was detected a few times. This sequence joins TRBV19 and TRBJ1-2; unclear D gene. V dropped 9 bases and J dropped 7 bases, with 24 bases sitting between them. Germline V gives CDR1 LNHDA, CDR2 SQIVND (reference sequence). The CDR3 totals 15 residues. In nucleotides, the CDR3 is TGTGCCAGCCGAAAGAAGGGCTCGGCGAAACCTGGCTACACCTTC. Its translation: CASRKKGSAKPGYTF. Using reference TRBV19 and TRBJ1-2 for the parts outside the CDR3, the full variable domain is DGGITQSPKYLFRKEGQNVTLSCEQNLNHDAMYWYRQDPGQGLRLIYYSQIVNDFQKGDIAEGYSVSREKKESFPLTVTSAQKNPTAFYLCASRKKGSAKPGYTFGSGTRLTVV.

Comment on this clonotype: One junction end does not reproduce the germline sequence, and a read error may be involved. The chain employs TRBV7-2 and TRBJ1-6, with D hard to call. This CDR3 spans 15 amino acids. Germline CDR1 and CDR2: SGHTA and FQGNSA. CDR3 region: CASSPESAYNSPLHF. Written as DNA, the CDR3 is TGCGCCAGCAGCCCCGAGTCCGCCTATAATTCACCCCTCCACTTT.

The V and J genes are TRBV4-1 and TRBJ1-1; unclear D gene. CDR3 length equals 14 residues. V gave up 1 base and J gave up 1 base, with 7 bases separating them. Germline V gene sequence: CDR1 MGHRA, CDR2 YSYEKL. The DNA for the CDR3 is TGCGCCAGCAGCCAAGGGAAACCGAACACTGAAGCTTTCTTT. It translates to CASSQGKPNTEAFF.

V is TRBV6-9 and J is TRBJ1-5; D is unresolved. The germline gives CDR1 MNHGY, CDR2 SVAAGI. This CDR3 has 13 amino acids. The V gene lost 4 bases and the J gene lost 4 bases, with 8 bases spanning the gap. The DNA for the CDR3 is TGTGCCAGCAGTTCTCCGAATAATCAGCCCCAGCATTTT. This translates into CASSSPNNQPQHF.

Comment on this clonotype: Mismatch with germline at one junction end may stem from a read error. The chain couples TRBV11-2 to TRBJ1-1; D call uncertain. This CDR3 spans 14 amino acids. CDR1 and CDR2 from the germline V gene are SGHAT and FQNNGV. Written as DNA, the CDR3 is TGTGTCAGCAGCTTCGCGGTTCGCAGCCTTGAAGCTTTCTTT. Translation gives CVSSFAVRSLEAFF.

In this sample, this clonotype turned up a few times. The CDR3 loop reads CASSHLDSPNTEAFF. CDR3 coding DNA: TGCGCCAGCAGCCACTTGGACAGCCCGAACACTGAAGCTTTCTTT. This rearrangement joins TRBV4-1 to TRBJ1-1, with D tentatively TRBD1 (6 bases). Germline V gene lookup returns CDR1 MGHRA and CDR2 YSYEKL. Trimming stripped 3 bases from V and 1 base from J, with 12 bases between. CDR3 length: 15 amino acids.

About this clonotype itself: A clone one base away is much larger, so this may be a read error. This chain connects TRBV10-3 to TRBJ2-5; D is ambiguous. The length of the CDR3 is 11 residues. V lost 2 bases and J 3 bases, leaving 1 base between the germline ends. In germline, CDR1 is ENHRY, CDR2 SYGVKD. In DNA form, the CDR3 reads TGTGCCATCAGTGAGGAAGAGACCCAGTACTTC. Protein sequence: CAISEEETQYF.

A few counts support this clonotype. The CDR3 DNA sequence: TGCGCCAGCAAAACGGGACACACGAACACTGAAGCTTTCTTT. It yields the protein CASKTGHTNTEAFF. The V and J genes are TRBV10-2 and TRBJ1-1, with a tentative D call TRBD1 (6 bases). CDR3 length equals 14 residues. The ends were cut back, 7 bases at V and 1 base at J, with 13 bases in the middle. In germline, CDR1 is WSHSY, CDR2 SAAADI.

The CDR3 coding sequence is TGTGCCAGCAGCCCCTGGACCGGGGACACTGAAGCTTTCTTT. It translates to CASSPWTGDTEAFF. The chain is built from TRBV7-9 and TRBJ1-1; D not certain. Germline V gene data show CDR1 as SEHNR and CDR2 as FQNEAQ (reference sequence). The CDR3 covers 14 residues. V lost 5 bases, J lost 3 bases, and 13 bases lay in between.

This clonotype was counted a few times. The chain links TRBV5-1 to TRBJ1-2, with D possibly TRBD1 on 5 matching bases. Germline CDR1 SGHRS, CDR2 YFSETQ. This CDR3 has 13 residues. V dropped 6 bases and J dropped 1 base, with 10 bases sitting between them. CDR3 sequence: CASNLGHNYGYTF. CDR3 nucleotide sequence: TGCGCCAGCAACTTAGGACATAACTATGGCTACACCTTC.

The gene calls are TRBV15 and TRBJ1-1, with D unresolved. The germline V gene encodes CDR1 LNHNV and CDR2 YYDKDF (reference sequence). The CDR3 covers 12 residues. The V end lost 1 base, the J end lost 6 bases, and 6 bases lay between the germline ends. CDR3 residues: CATSRGGAEAFF. CDR3 coding DNA: TGTGCCACCAGCAGAGGCGGGGCTGAAGCTTTCTTT.

For the CDR3, the DNA is TGCGCCAGCAGCCAAGAGCCCACTTCAAGTCAGCCCCAGCATTTT. The encoded protein is CASSQEPTSSQPQHF. This sequence joins TRBV4-1 and TRBJ1-5; D is ambiguous. Germline V gives CDR1 MGHRA, CDR2 YSYEKL. V lost 0 bases and J 6 bases, leaving 12 bases between the germline ends. The CDR3 runs 15 residues.

This sequence joins TRBV19 and TRBJ1-5; 7 bases match TRBD1. V lost 8 bases to trimming and J lost 6 bases; unmatched junction nucleotides: 10. CDR3 size: 14 residues. Germline V gene data show CDR1 as LNHDA and CDR2 as SQIVND (reference sequence). The CDR3 sequence is CASAAWGQTQPQHF. CDR3 sequence (DNA): TGTGCCAGTGCGGCCTGGGGACAGACTCAGCCCCAGCATTTT.

This chain links TRBV29-1 with TRBJ2-7, with 11 bases matching TRBD1. With V trimmed by 8 bases and J by 3 bases, 9 bases remained unmatched. Germline CDR1 and CDR2: SQVTM and ANQGSEA. This CDR3 spans 14 amino acids. The CDR3: CSSYAGTGGYEQYF. In nucleotides, the CDR3 is TGCAGCAGTTACGCCGGGACAGGGGGCTACGAGCAGTACTTC.

This clonotype showed up many times. The chain uses TRBV24-1 and TRBJ1-3; D unresolved. Per the germline V gene, CDR1 is KGHDR and CDR2 is SFDVKD. The CDR3 sequence is 15 residues long. The ends were cut back, 5 bases at V and 0 bases at J, with 10 bases in the middle. CDR3 region: CATSAMGPSGNTIYF. The DNA of the CDR3 is TGTGCCACCAGTGCTATGGGCCCCTCTGGAAACACCATATATTTT.

This clonotype occurred many times. This chain links TRBV7-9 with TRBJ2-7; D is perhaps TRBD1 (6 bases). Germline-derived CDR1 and CDR2 are SEHNR and FQNEAQ (reference sequence). CDR3 length: 14 amino acids. V lost 5 bases and J lost 2, with 13 bases in between. The CDR3 sequence: CASSRTDRTYEQYF. The CDR3 DNA reads as TGTGCCAGCAGCCGTACAGACAGGACCTACGAGCAGTACTTC.

This rearrangement joins TRBV6-2 or TRBV6-3 to TRBJ1-5; 9 bases line up with TRBD1. The length of the CDR3 is 16 residues. Per the germline V gene, CDR1 is MNHEY and CDR2 is SVGEGT. The V gene end was trimmed by 6 bases and the J gene end by 2 bases; junction bases not matched to a gene: 8. The DNA for the CDR3 is TGTGCCAGCAGAGGAAGGGGACAGGGTCGCAATCAGCCCCAGCATTTT. Its protein product is CASRGRGQGRNQPQHF.

As concerns this clonotype: This may stem from a read error, because a much larger clone lies one nucleotide away. CDR3 sequence reads: CASSEAGDANYSNQPQHF. The CDR3 nucleotides read TGTGCCAGCAGTGAGGCAGGAGACGCCAATTATAGCAATCAGCCCCAGCATTTT. The chain joins TRBV2 to TRBJ1-5; no clear D gene. The CDR3 contains 18 residues. V was pared by 3 bases and J by 0 bases, with 18 bases between. Germline V lookup: CDR1 SNHLY, CDR2 FYNNEI.